This T cell receptor (beta chain) was obtained from a study of regulatory T cells in long-lasting Graves disease. Study-wide findings and caveats: Persistent disease was characterized by preferential usage of TRBV28, TRBJ1-2 and TRBJ2-5.

This clonotype was recorded many times. Antigen unknown. Trimming cost V 0 bases and J 2 bases; bases outside gene matches: 5. This CDR3 has 16 residues. Germline loops: CDR1 DFQATT, CDR2 SNEGSKA (reference sequence). The TCR beta library used iRepertoire HTBI primers with Arm-PCR amplification of CDR3. TCRdb re-called the multiplex PCR reads through MiXCR, storing one row per CDR3 protein. This repertoire shows about 350,000 distinct CDR3 sequences, 16% found once; its top ten account for around 20%. As to time point: newly diagnosed GD, antithyroid drugs for less than 3 months. PBMCs were the source of the RNA used for TCR sequencing. The sample was also linked to a second study, of T cells in Graves' hyperthyroidism and ophthalmopathy. That work adds: Any patient presenting with uncontrolled infection, other autoimmune disease, pregnancy or lactation was left out. Model output signaled ophthalmopathy a median around 6.9 months ahead of onset.

Sequencing used peripheral blood mononuclear cells (PBMCs), obtained at new diagnosis, from a patient treated with antithyroid drugs. The chain links TRBV20-1 to TRBJ2-5, with 11 bases fitting TRBD2. The sequence derives from a woman aged 18 to 35 with Graves disease. The CDR3 loop is CSARDLAGGEQETQYF. CDR3 nucleotide sequence: TGCAGTGCTAGAGATCTAGCGGGGGGTGAGCAAGAGACCCAGTACTTC.